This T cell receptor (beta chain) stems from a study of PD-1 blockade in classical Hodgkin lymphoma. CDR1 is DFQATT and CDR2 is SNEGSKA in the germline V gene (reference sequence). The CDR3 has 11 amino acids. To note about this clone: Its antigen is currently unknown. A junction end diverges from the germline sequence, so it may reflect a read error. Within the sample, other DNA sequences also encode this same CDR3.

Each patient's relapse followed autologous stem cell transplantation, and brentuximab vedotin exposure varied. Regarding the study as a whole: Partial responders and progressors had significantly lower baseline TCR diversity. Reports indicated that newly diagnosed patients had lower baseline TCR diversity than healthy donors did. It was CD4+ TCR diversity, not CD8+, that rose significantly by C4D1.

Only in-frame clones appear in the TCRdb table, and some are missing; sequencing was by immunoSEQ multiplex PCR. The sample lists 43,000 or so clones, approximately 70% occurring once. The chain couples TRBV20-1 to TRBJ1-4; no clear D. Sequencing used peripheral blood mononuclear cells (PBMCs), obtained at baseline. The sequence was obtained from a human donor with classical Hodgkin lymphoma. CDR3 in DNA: TGCAGTGTCCGGACGGATGAAAAACTATTTTTT. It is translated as CSVRTDEKLFF.